This entry describes one TCR beta chain. This clonotype is assessed as medium-sized (0.01 to 0.1%). Its antigen is currently not known. Base qualities are not provided; no much larger clone lies one nucleotide away. The meaning of the sample's time point label: mid-infection, around enteric fever diagnosis. Circulating MAIT cell TCRbeta repertoires were profiled longitudinally in about six volunteers in whom enteric fever developed after controlled oral challenge with live Salmonella Paratyphi A. MAIT cell samples were contributed by each diagnosed volunteer at pre-infection, mid-infection and post-infection timepoints. A diagnosis of enteric fever required Paratyphi A bacteremia and/or a persistent fever above 38 degrees C that lasted more than 12 hours. Challenged volunteers were diagnosed with infection between day 4 and day 7 after challenge. Between 5,000 and 10,000 MAIT cells per sample were sorted directly into RNAqueous-Micro lysis buffer for RNA extraction. Lymphoprep gradient centrifugation was used to isolate peripheral blood mononuclear cells from both the blood samples and the leukocyte cones. Cells were sorted on either a BD FACSAria Fusion or a BD FACSAria III sorter.

Libraries were built with 5' RACE. TCRbeta was amplified in two rounds of PCR using Phusion High-Fidelity polymerase, and the primers added sample-specific barcodes. To build the TCRbeta libraries, template-switch cDNA synthesis was carried out using SMARTScribe reverse transcriptase along with a TRBC-specific primer. The barcoded samples were pooled and then prepared using the NEBNext Ultra DNA Library Prep Kit for Illumina. Sequencing of the libraries took place on an Illumina MiSeq using the MiSeq reagent kit v2, 300 cycles. The authors processed their data as follows. Reads were demultiplexed by barcode with Jemultiplexer and were aligned with MiTCR using default parameters. VDJtools removed non-functional sequences, and clonotypes were defined by amino acid sequence, with clonotype frequencies based on assigned sequence reads. In the clonal space homeostasis analysis, clonotypes were grouped by frequency into over-represented (0.05-1), large, medium and small bins. TCRdb took the public reads, trimmed them with fastp at Q25, ran MiXCR for clone calling and kept in-frame beta chains. Entries that share a CDR3 protein sequence are merged under the most common genes and DNA. The V and J calls come from TCRdb's annotation, not from the publication. The sample has roughly 1,100 distinct CDR3 sequences on record, roughly 50% of them singletons. Roughly 33% of the sample is held by the ten biggest clonotypes.

These data belong to a study of MAIT cells during Salmonella Paratyphi A infection (dated by TCRdb to about 2017). Notes on the research overall: Adult volunteers aged 18 to 60 ingested a single dose of 1-5x10^3 CFU of S. Paratyphi A strain NVGH308. Starting at diagnosis, the diagnosed volunteers took ciprofloxacin 500 mg twice daily for 14 days. What the study reported, not specific to this receptor: From baseline to mid-infection, the space taken up by over-represented MAIT clonotypes dropped significantly (roughly 0.17 to 0.10), whereas no significant difference was seen post-infection. The availability of volunteer samples limited the sample sizes, but these sizes were considered adequate to detect differences between groups. Compared with healthy controls, diagnosed volunteers had more expansion or contraction among the top five MAIT clonotypes (about 0.5 versus 0.13), suggesting that infection reshaped the repertoire.

This clonotype was sampled from a person between 18 and 75 years old who was deliberately infected with Salmonella Paratyphi A in a paratyphoid fever challenge study. Source: MAIT cells from blood, taken at the middle sampling point of the challenge study.

The CDR3 protein is CSARGLGGDTEAFF. In nucleotides, the sequence is TGCAGTGCTAGAGGTCTGGGTGGGGACACTGAAGCTTTCTTT. The rearranged chain carries TRBV20-1 and TRBJ1-1; no confident D gene assignment can be made. V sheds 1 base and J sheds 3 bases, leaving 12 bases between their ends. The CDR3 runs 14 residues from the cysteine to the phenylalanine. Left in the record is the CDR3 DNA by itself, 42 bases read in frame from the first base. Taken from the germline V gene (reference sequence), the CDR1 and CDR2 loops are DFQATT and SNEGSKA.